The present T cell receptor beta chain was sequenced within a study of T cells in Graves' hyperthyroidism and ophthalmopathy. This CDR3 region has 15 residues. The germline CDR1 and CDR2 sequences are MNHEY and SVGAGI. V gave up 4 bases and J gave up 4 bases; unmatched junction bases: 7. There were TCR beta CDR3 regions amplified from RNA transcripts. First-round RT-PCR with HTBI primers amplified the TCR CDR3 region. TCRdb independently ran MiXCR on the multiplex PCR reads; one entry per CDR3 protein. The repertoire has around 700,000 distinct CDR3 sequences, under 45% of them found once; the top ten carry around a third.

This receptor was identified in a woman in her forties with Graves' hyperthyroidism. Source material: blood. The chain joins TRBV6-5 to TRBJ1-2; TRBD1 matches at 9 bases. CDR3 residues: CASSSGRTGAYGYTF. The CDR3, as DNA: TGTGCCAGCAGTTCCGGAAGGACAGGGGCCTATGGCTACACCTTC.